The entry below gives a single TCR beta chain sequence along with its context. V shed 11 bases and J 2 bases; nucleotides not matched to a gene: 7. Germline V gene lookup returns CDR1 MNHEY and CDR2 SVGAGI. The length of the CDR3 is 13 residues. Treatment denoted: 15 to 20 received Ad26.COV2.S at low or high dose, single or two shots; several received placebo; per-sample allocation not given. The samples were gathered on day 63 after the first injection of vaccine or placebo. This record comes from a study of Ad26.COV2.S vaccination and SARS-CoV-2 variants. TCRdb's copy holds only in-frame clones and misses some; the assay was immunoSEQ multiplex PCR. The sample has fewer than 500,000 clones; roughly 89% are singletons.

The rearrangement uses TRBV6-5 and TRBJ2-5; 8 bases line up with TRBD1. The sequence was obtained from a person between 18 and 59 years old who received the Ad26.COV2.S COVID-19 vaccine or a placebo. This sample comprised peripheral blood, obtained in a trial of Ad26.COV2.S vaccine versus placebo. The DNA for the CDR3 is TGTGCCGCCCTCAGGGGGCTACAAGAGACCCAGTACTTC. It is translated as CAALRGLQETQYF.